This T cell receptor beta chain was obtained from a study of blood T cells in healthy people across ages. In the study overall: Template switching retrieved approximately one barcoded beta molecule for each two T cells. Whole-study findings and limits: From one million sequenced T cells, diversity estimates were lower bounds.

This clonotype has ten or more counts. The antigen is unknown. The CDR3 is made up of 12 amino acids. V lost 4 bases and J lost 5, with 8 bases in between. From germline, CDR1 is SEHNR and CDR2 FQNEAQ (reference sequence). A J-beta primer mix and a sample-barcoded 5' primer were used in a second PCR of roughly 7 to 12 cycles. Each CDR3 protein is one row after TCRdb ran MiXCR on the 5' RACE reads. The repertoire holds 550,000 to 600,000 distinct CDR3 sequences, with 47% as singletons. The sample taken for sequencing was blood. This receptor was taken from a man older than 75 in good health. V gene TRBV7-9 combines with J gene TRBJ1-1; D gene ambiguous. The CDR3 is CASSYIGTEAFF. The CDR3 nucleotides read TGTGCCAGCAGCTACATTGGGACTGAAGCTTTCTTT.